The sequence of this T cell receptor (beta chain) was determined in a study of blood T cell repertoires in COVID-19. Study-wide background: Some COVID-19 samples were acute and others convalescent; all came from the United States, Italy and Spain. T cells, B-cell-depleted T cells, or PBMCs supplied cDNA or gDNA.

Seattle-derived patients entered the study during active infection and were followed longitudinally. This clone was counted a few times. J was trimmed by 5 bases and V by 3 bases; bases with no gene match: 12. In germline, CDR1 is SNHLY, CDR2 FYNNEI. This CDR3 contains 16 residues. In the authors' workflow: Scientists estimated how many nucleated cells there were by amplifying reference gene primers. The data were produced by immunoSEQ multiplex PCR, yet TCRdb's version contains in-frame clones alone and is incomplete. The V and J calls and clone size were taken over from that table, and D and trimming were inferred from the DNA. The table records about 87,000 clones, roughly 88% of them present only once.

The clonotype originates from an elderly woman with COVID-19, enrolled during active disease. J is TRBJ1-1 and V is TRBV2; 7 bases agree with TRBD1. Sequences were obtained from peripheral blood. CDR3 sequence: CASSDSGRGALTEAFF. The CDR3 region has the DNA TGTGCCAGCAGTGATTCCGGCAGGGGGGCGCTTACTGAAGCTTTCTTT.